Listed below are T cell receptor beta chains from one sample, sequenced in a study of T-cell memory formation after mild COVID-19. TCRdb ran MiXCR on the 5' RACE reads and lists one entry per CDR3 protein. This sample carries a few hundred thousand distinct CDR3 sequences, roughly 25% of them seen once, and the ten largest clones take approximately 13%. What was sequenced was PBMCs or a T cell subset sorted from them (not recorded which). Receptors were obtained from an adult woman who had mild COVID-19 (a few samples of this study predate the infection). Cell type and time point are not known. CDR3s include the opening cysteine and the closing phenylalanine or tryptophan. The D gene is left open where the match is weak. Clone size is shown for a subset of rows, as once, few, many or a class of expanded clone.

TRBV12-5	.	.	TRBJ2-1	TGTGCTAGTGGTCTGACTTTCACCTCCTACAATGAGCAGTTCTTC	CASGLTFTSYNEQFF
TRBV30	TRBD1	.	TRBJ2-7	TGTGCCTGGAATACAGGGGGGTACTACGAGCAGTACTTC	CAWNTGGYYEQYF
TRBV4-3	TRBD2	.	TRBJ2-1	TGCGCCAGCAGCCATCCCGGGACTAGCCGAACAGCCTACAATGAGCAGTTCTTC	CASSHPGTSRTAYNEQFF
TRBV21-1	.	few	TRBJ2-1	TGTGCCAGCAGCAAAGCTAGGACAGGGACCTACAATGAGCAGTTCTTC	CASSKARTGTYNEQFF
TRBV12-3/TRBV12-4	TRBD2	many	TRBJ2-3	TGTGCCAGCTGTAGCGGGCGAAACACAGATACGCAGTATTTT	CASCSGRNTDTQYF
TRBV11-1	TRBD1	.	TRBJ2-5	TGTGCCAGCAGCTACAGGGGGCCGGCTCAAGAGACCCAGTACTTC	CASSYRGPAQETQYF
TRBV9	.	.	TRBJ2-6	TGTGCCAGCAGCGTACGGGTTTCTGGGGCCAACGTCTTGACTTTC	CASSVRVSGANVLTF
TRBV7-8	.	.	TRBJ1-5	TGTGCCAGCGGACTGGGCGAATATCAGCCCCAGCATTTT	CASGLGEYQPQHF
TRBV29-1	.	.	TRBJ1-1	TGCAGCGCCGTGACAGGCACTGAAGCTTTCTTT	CSAVTGTEAFF
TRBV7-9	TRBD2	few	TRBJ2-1	TGTGCCAGCAGCTTAGCATGGGGTAGCGGGAGGATCTACAATGAGCAGTTCTTC	CASSLAWGSGRIYNEQFF
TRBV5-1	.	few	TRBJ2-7	TGCGCCAGCAGCTTGGGTTTCGGGGGATCCTACGAGCAGTACTTC	CASSLGFGGSYEQYF
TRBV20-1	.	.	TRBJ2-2	TGCAGTGCCCCAAACCGGGACCGAAACACCGGGGAGCTGTTTTTT	CSAPNRDRNTGELFF
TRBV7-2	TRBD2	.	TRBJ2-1	TGTGCCAGCAGCTTAGAAGGGCTAGCGGGAGGGCATTGGGAGCAGTTCTTC	CASSLEGLAGGHWEQFF
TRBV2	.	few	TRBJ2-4	TGTGCCAGCAGTGGGCAAGAGGGCAAAAACATTCAGTACTTC	CASSGQEGKNIQYF
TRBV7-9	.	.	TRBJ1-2	TGTGCCAGCAGCTCGGGAGGGACCTTCTATGGCTACACCTTC	CASSSGGTFYGYTF
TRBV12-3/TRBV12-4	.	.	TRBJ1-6	TGTGCCAGCAGTTTAAGGGACATCTCCTATAATTCACCCATCCACTTT	CASSLRDISYNSPIHF
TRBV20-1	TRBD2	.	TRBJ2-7	TGCAGTGCGAGAAGAGCGGGAGGGCCCTCCTACGAGCAGTACTTC	CSARRAGGPSYEQYF
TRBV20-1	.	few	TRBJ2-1	TGCAGTGCTGCACTATACCGGGACATGGAGCAGTTCTTC	CSAALYRDMEQFF
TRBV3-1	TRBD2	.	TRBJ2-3	TGTGCCAGCAGCCCCGTTGCGGGGGGGGCCGGCACAGATACGCAGTATTTT	CASSPVAGGAGTDTQYF
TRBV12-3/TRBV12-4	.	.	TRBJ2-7	TGTGCCAGCAGTGCTAGCCATACCTACGAGCAGTACTTC	CASSASHTYEQYF
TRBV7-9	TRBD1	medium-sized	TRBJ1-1	TGTGCCAGCAGCTCCCCGGACAGGACCGCCGGAACTTTCTTT	CASSSPDRTAGTFF
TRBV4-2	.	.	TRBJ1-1	TGTGCCAGCAGCCAAAACCCCTGGGGGCCCACTGAAGCTTTCTTT	CASSQNPWGPTEAFF
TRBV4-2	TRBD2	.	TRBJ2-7	TGTGCCAGCAGCCAACGGACTAGCGGGAGTCTCTACGAGCAGTACTTC	CASSQRTSGSLYEQYF
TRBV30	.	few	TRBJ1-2	TGTGCCTGGAGTGCCCCGTGGGTGCCCTATGGCTACACCTTC	CAWSAPWVPYGYTF
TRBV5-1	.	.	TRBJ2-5	TGCGCCAGCAGCTCTCCACAGGGAGGGCAAGAGACCCAGTACTTC	CASSSPQGGQETQYF
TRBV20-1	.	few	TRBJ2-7	TGCAGTGCTCTAGAGGTGGCCGCTGTGAGGGGGGAGCAGTACTTC	CSALEVAAVRGEQYF
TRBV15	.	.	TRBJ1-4	TGTGCCACCAGCAGAGGGTGGGCAGGGGACCAAGGAAGGGATGAAAAACTGTTTTTT	CATSRGWAGDQGRDEKLFF
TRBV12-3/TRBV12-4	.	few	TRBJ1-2	TGTGCCAGCACCGAGGAGGTAACCAATGGCTACACCTTC	CASTEEVTNGYTF
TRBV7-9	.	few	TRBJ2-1	TGTGCCAGCTTTCGGAACGTGGGGCAGTTCTTC	CASFRNVGQFF
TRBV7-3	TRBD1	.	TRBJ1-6	TGTGCCAGCAGCGAGAGACAGGGCAGAGGTAATTCACCCCTCCACTTT	CASSERQGRGNSPLHF
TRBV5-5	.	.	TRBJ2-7	TGTGCCAGCAGCTCCTGGGGAGACGAGCAGTACTTC	CASSSWGDEQYF
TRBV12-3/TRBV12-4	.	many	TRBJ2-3	TGTGCCAGCAGTTTGGGGGGGCCTGGCACAGATACGCAGTATTTT	CASSLGGPGTDTQYF
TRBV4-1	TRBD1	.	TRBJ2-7	TGCGCCAGCAGCCAAGTTGGACAGGGTTTCGACGAGCAGTACTTC	CASSQVGQGFDEQYF
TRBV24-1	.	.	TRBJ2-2	TGTGCCACCAGTGATTTCGTTGGGGCGGGGACCGGGGAGCTGTTTTTT	CATSDFVGAGTGELFF
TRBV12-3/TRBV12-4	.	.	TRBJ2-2	TGTGCCAGCACCGCAGCCAACTCCAACACCGGGGAGCTGTTTTTT	CASTAANSNTGELFF
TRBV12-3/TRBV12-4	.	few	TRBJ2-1	TGTGCCAGCAGGTTAACCAGGAGCGCCGAGCAGTTCTTC	CASRLTRSAEQFF
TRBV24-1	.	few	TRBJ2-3	TGTGCCACCAGTGAAGCAGGGGTAAGCACAGATACGCAGTATTTT	CATSEAGVSTDTQYF
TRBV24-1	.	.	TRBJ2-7	TGTGCCACCAGTGATCGAAGTACGGGGGCTACCGAGCAGTACTTC	CATSDRSTGATEQYF
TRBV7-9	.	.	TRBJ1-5	TGTGCCAGCCAAACGGGTGGCAATCAGCCCCAGCATTTT	CASQTGGNQPQHF
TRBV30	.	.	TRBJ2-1	TGTGCCTGGAGTGTACTGGGCGGGTCCTACAATGAGCAGTTCTTC	CAWSVLGGSYNEQFF
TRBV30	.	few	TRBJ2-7	TGTGCCTGGAGTCAGGGGTACTACGAGCAGTACTTC	CAWSQGYYEQYF